Relative to its sample, the clone carrying this TCR beta chain is medium-sized. Antigen specificity is unknown. This record belongs to a study of spatial heterogeneity in lung cancer. Overall study results and limits: Follow-up blood showed ubiquitous expanded tumor TCRs less than blood at resection did.

This CDR3 region has 13 residues. V shed 4 bases and J shed 4 bases, with 9 bases lying between them. Germline CDR1 reads LGHDT; CDR2 reads YNNKEL (reference sequence). Time point given: sample taken at primary tumor resection. Frozen PBMC, nontumor lung or tumor provided whole RNA, which was sequenced unsorted. The donors comprised some 72 untreated early-stage non-small cell lung cancer patients. TCRdb processed the 5' RACE reads anew with MiXCR; each CDR3 protein has one entry. The profile shows about 1,500 distinct CDR3 sequences, roughly 24% of them singletons. This specimen was PBMCs, taken at surgery. This chain joins TRBV3-1 and TRBJ2-3; D is unclear. The receptor's source is a male donor with early-stage non-small cell lung cancer. CDR3 residues: CASSPSTSDTQYF. The CDR3 DNA sequence: TGTGCCAGCAGCCCCTCGACCTCAGATACGCAGTATTTT.